The 24 T cell receptor beta chains in this list originate from one sample, sequenced in a study of tumor and adjacent non-tumor tissue in lung cancer. Three rounds of nested PCR, following a modified ARM-PCR protocol, produced the TCRbeta library. Each CDR3 protein gets one entry after TCRdb re-called the multiplex PCR reads with MiXCR. Counted here are approximately 100,000 distinct CDR3 sequences, about 63% occurring once; the ten biggest clones make up roughly 19%. The template was RNA from unsorted bulk tissue. This non-tumor lung sample came from over 3 cm beyond the tumor edge. The source material was distant non-tumor lung tissue. The receptor set was obtained from a man between 60 and 70 years old with non-small cell lung cancer.

This clonotype was detected ten times or more. The V call is TRBV5-1, the J call TRBJ2-5; 12 bases map to TRBD2. Germline V gene sequence: CDR1 SGHRS, CDR2 YFSETQ. With V trimmed by 2 bases and J by 2 bases, 4 bases remained unmatched. The CDR3 spans 16 residues. The CDR3 DNA sequence: TGCGCCAGCAGCTTCGCCGGGACTAGCGGGCAAGAGACCCAGTACTTC. Translating gives CASSFAGTSGQETQYF. Combining the CDR3 with reference TRBV5-1 and TRBJ2-5 gives the whole variable domain KAGVTQTPRYLIKTRGQQVTLSCSPISGHRSVSWYQQTPGQGLQFLFEYFSETQRNKGNFPGRFSGRQFSNSRSEMNVSTLELGDSALYLCASSFAGTSGQETQYFGPGTRLLVL.

Of note for this clonotype: Since a much larger clone is just one base distant, this may be a read error. The chain uses TRBV29-1 and TRBJ2-2, with D possibly matching TRBD2 (6 bases). This CDR3 has 13 residues. The germline V gene has CDR1 SQVTM and CDR2 ANQGSEA. The CDR3 is CSVESANTGGLFF. In DNA, the CDR3 is TGCAGCGTCGAATCGGCTAACACCGGGGGGCTGTTTTTT.

In regard to this clonotype: A read error may produce the germline difference seen at one junction end. The chain links TRBV11-3 to TRBJ1-1; 11 nucleotides agree with TRBD1. The CDR3 spans 15 residues. Germline V lookup: CDR1 SGHNT, CDR2 YENEEA. The CDR3 here is CASSLGTGGRTEALF. CDR3 nucleotide sequence: TGTGCCAGTAGCCTAGGGACAGGGGGAAGGACTGAAGCTCTCTTT.

The rearrangement joins TRBV20-1 to TRBJ2-7; 7 bases align to TRBD2. Germline CDR1 reads DFQATT; CDR2 reads SNEGSKA (reference sequence). V trimming: 4 bases; J trimming: 4 bases; junction bases outside the gene matches: 10. The CDR3 extends over 14 amino acids. The CDR3 loop reads CSATGGSQSYEQYF. The CDR3 coding sequence is TGCAGTGCTACAGGCGGGAGCCAATCTTACGAGCAGTACTTC.

This clonotype appeared once. V gene TRBV1 combines with J gene TRBJ2-7; the D call of TRBD1 is as the table states it, not checked on the DNA. TRBV1 is an annotated pseudogene. The CDR3 extends over 15 amino acids. The CDR3 nucleotides read TGCACCGGCAGGCCCCGGGACAGGGGGAGTCACGAGCGGTACTTC. Translating it yields CTGRPRDRGSHERYF.

The sample holds a few counts of this clonotype. J is TRBJ1-4 and V is TRBV7-6; 7 bases are shared with TRBD1. The CDR3 covers 12 residues. CDR1 is SGHVS, CDR2 FNYEAQ, per germline. After removal of 5 bases from V and 8 bases from J, the junction contained 2 bases not matched to a gene. CDR3 nucleotides: TGTGCCAGCAGCCAGGGGGGCGAAAAACTGTTTTTT. It specifies CASSQGGEKLFF.

This clonotype came up a few times. V usage is TRBV5-1 and J usage is TRBJ1-2; D may be TRBD1 (6 bases). Germline V gene sequence: CDR1 SGHRS, CDR2 YFSETQ. This CDR3 is built from 16 residues. Trimming pared 0 bases from V and 4 bases from J, leaving 16 bases between. This CDR3 is CASSLGGAGETYGYTF. CDR3 in DNA: TGCGCCAGCAGCTTGGGGGGGGCAGGAGAGACCTATGGCTACACCTTC.

A note on this clonotype: The CDR3 ends on some other residue instead of the conserved phenylalanine or tryptophan, so this is likely a read error. It is unclear where the CDR3 begins or ends on the DNA, so no DNA is shown, and the CDR3 is as TCRdb lists it. V usage is TRBV6-2 or TRBV6-3 and J usage is TRBJ1-2; the table's D call of TRBD1 was not tested on the DNA. The CDR3 extends over 14 residues, inclusive of both ends. Germline V gene sequence: CDR1 MNHEY, CDR2 SVGEGT. The CDR3 sequence: CASSSSFLDRGYTL.

The CDR3 spells CASSSRTGGYNEQFF. CDR3 DNA: TGTGCCAGTAGTTCGCGGACTGGCGGCTACAATGAGCAGTTCTTC. J is TRBJ2-1 and V is TRBV11-2; perhaps TRBD2 as D (5 bases). The V gene's germline CDR1 is SGHAT and CDR2 FQNNGV. The CDR3 consists of 15 residues. The V end was cut by 9 bases, the J end by 3 bases, with 18 bases between.

A remark on this clonotype: An end of the junction does not agree with germline; a read error may underlie this. The chain carries TRBV6-6 and TRBJ1-5, with TRBD1 as a possible D gene (6 bases). The CDR3 has 15 amino acids. Germline CDR1 is MNHNY and CDR2 is SVGAGI (reference sequence). This CDR3 is CAGSYAVRGSQPQHF. The CDR3 DNA reads TGTGCCGGCAGTTACGCCGTCAGGGGAAGCCAGCCCCAGCATTTT.

With regard to this clonotype: Possible read error: a much larger clone is one base away. The rearrangement links TRBV20-1 to TRBJ2-7; no definite D call. The CDR3 extends over 13 amino acids. The germline CDR1 and CDR2 sequences are DFQATT and SNEGSKA (reference sequence). This chain's CDR3 is CSAPTPGAYERYF. CDR3 nucleotides: TGCAGTGCTCCAACACCAGGAGCCTACGAGCGGTACTTC.

This clonotype turned up a few times. A single base separates this from a much larger clone, so it may be a read error. V gene TRBV5-4 combines with J gene TRBJ2-5, with D possibly TRBD1 on 5 matching bases. Germline CDR1 is SGHNT and CDR2 is YYREEE (reference sequence). The CDR3 has 11 residues. CDR3 in amino acids: CVSSSTGTQYF. The DNA of the CDR3 is TGTGTCAGCAGCTCTACAGGAACCCAGTACTTC. The whole variable domain, filled in from reference TRBV5-4 and TRBJ2-5, reads ETGVTQSPTHLIKTRGQQVTLRCSSQSGHNTVSWYQQALGQGPQFIFQYYREEENGRGNFPPRFSGLQFPNYSSELNVNALELDDSALYLCVSSSTGTQYFGPGTRLLVL.

The chain couples TRBV25-1 to TRBJ2-5; D is possibly TRBD2 (6 bases). V lost 8 bases, J lost 9 bases, and 13 bases lay in between. CDR1 is MGHDK, CDR2 SYGVNS, per germline. The CDR3 spans 11 residues. CDR3 amino acids: CASAGFEAQYF. Written as DNA, the CDR3 is TGTGCCAGCGCGGGGTTTGAGGCCCAGTACTTC.

With respect to this clonotype: At one of its ends the junction is not consistent with the germline gene, which may arise from a read error. The V and J genes are TRBV5-6 and TRBJ2-2; D could derive from TRBD1 or TRBD2 (5 bases each). This CDR3 region has 14 residues. The V gene's germline CDR1 is SGHDT and CDR2 YYEEEE. The CDR3 nucleotides read TGTGCCAGCAGCACAGGATACAACACCGGGGACCTGTTTTTT. Translated: CASSTGYNTGDLFF.

In this sample, this clonotype turned up many times. The genes are TRBV5-1 and TRBJ2-1; 10 bases are shared with TRBD2. Germline CDR1 and CDR2: SGHRS and YFSETQ. The CDR3 runs to 16 residues. The ends lost 0 bases at V and 4 bases at J; junction bases unmatched: 4. The CDR3 DNA sequence: TGCGCCAGCAGCTTGGGGTCTAGCGGGAGTTACAATGAGCAGTTCTTC. It encodes CASSLGSSGSYNEQFF.

This clonotype was counted many times. The chain couples TRBV12-3 or TRBV12-4 to TRBJ2-1; either TRBD1 or TRBD2 may fit D (5 bases each). The CDR3 is 14 residues long. The V gene lost 4 bases and the J gene lost 8 bases, with 15 bases spanning the gap. CDR3 loop: CASSSGTSGDEQFF. CDR3 bases: TGTGCCAGCAGTTCCGGGACCTCCGGGGATGAGCAGTTCTTC.

The gene calls are TRBV29-1 and TRBJ2-7; maybe TRBD2 (7 bases). This CDR3 region has 14 residues. CDR1 SQVTM and CDR2 ANQGSEA come from the germline V gene. The CDR3 DNA follows: TGCGGCGCTCGATGGGGCGGGGGCCCCTACGAGCAGTACTTC. Translating gives CGARWGGGPYEQYF.

As concerns this clonotype: One junction end disagrees with the germline gene, perhaps due to a read error. The chain combines TRBV29-1 with TRBJ2-7; D is ambiguous. The CDR3 sequence is 11 residues long. CDR1 SQVTM and CDR2 ANQGSEA come from the germline V gene. Here the CDR3 DNA reads TGCAACGTTGAGTCACCGGGCGAACAGTACTTC. This translates into CNVESPGEQYF.

This clonotype appeared many times. The chain recombines TRBV11-3 with TRBJ2-1; the D is unclear. In germline, CDR1 is SGHNT, CDR2 YENEEA. Trimming took off 5 bases at V and 8 bases at J, with 10 bases between the two ends. This CDR3 spans 12 amino acids. The CDR3 here is CASSPNTDEQFF. The DNA of the CDR3 is TGTGCCAGCAGCCCAAACACGGATGAGCAGTTCTTC. The complete variable domain, with remaining parts taken from reference TRBV11-3 and TRBJ2-1, reads EAGVVQSPRYKIIEKKQPVAFWCNPISGHNTLYWYLQNLGQGPELLIRYENEEAVDDSQLPKDRFSAERLKGVDSTLKIQPAELGDSAVYLCASSPNTDEQFFGPGTRLTVL.

Note on this clonotype: One junction end does not reproduce the germline sequence, and a read error may be involved. The CDR3 here is CASSPPHGSHLNEEFF. The CDR3 coding sequence is TGTGCCAGTAGCCCACCCCATGGGTCACATCTCAATGAGGAGTTCTTC. The chain recombines TRBV12-3 or TRBV12-4 with TRBJ2-1; D remains unclear. CDR3 length: 16 amino acids.

The chain links TRBV4-1 to TRBJ2-4, with D perhaps matching TRBD2 (6 bases). The CDR3 contains 19 residues. V was cut by 0 bases and J by 1 base, with 19 bases left in between. From germline, CDR1 is MGHRA and CDR2 YSYEKL. The CDR3 DNA reads TGCGCCAGCAGCCAAGACAGAGTTGCTGGCGGGAAGGCCAAAAACATTCAGTACTTC. Amino acid sequence: CASSQDRVAGGKAKNIQYF.

The chain has TRBV6-2 or TRBV6-3 and TRBJ2-1, with D perhaps TRBD2 (5 bases). CDR1 MNHEY and CDR2 SVGEGT come from the germline V gene. The CDR3 extends over 16 amino acids. In nucleotides, the CDR3 is TGTATCAGCAGCACCCCGATAATAGCGAGGGACAATGAGCAGTTCTTC. It is translated as CISSTPIIARDNEQFF.

The rearrangement links TRBV11-3 to TRBJ2-2; 12 bases are a match to TRBD2. Germline CDR1 SGHNT, CDR2 YENEEA. This CDR3 comprises 18 residues. Germline trimming cut 3 bases from V and 0 bases from J; bases unmatched to any gene: 5. The CDR3 DNA sequence: TGTGCCAGCAGCTTTAGGACTAGCGGGGATGCGAACACCGGGGAGCTGTTTTTT. Translated, it gives CASSFRTSGDANTGELFF.

Only a few counts were recorded for this clonotype. This may stem from a read error, because a much larger clone lies one nucleotide away. V is TRBV6-5 and J is TRBJ1-4; D not certain. Germline CDR1 MNHEY, CDR2 SVGAGI. The CDR3 extends over 11 amino acids. Trimming stripped 3 bases from V and 6 bases from J, with 2 bases between. CDR3 sequence reads: CASSYDEKLFF. The CDR3 DNA sequence: TGTGCCAGCAGTTATGATGAAAAACTGTTTTTT.